Listed below are T cell receptor beta chains from one sample, sequenced in a study of glioma-infiltrating T cells. Using its own MiXCR run on the multiplex PCR reads, TCRdb lists one record per CDR3 protein. The sample has approximately 400,000 distinct CDR3 sequences; approximately 42% are singletons. Sequencing was performed on glioma tissue, nonneoplastic brain tissue, or PBMCs (not recorded which). Receptor source: a human donor with low-grade glioma or glioblastoma, undergoing nonglioma brain surgery, or in good health (not recorded which). Each CDR3 is given with its conserved first and last residue. Each record gives: clone size, D gene, J gene, V gene, CDR3 DNA, CDR3 protein. A D gene is named only where the DNA matches it firmly. Not all rows give a size; the values are once, few, many and, for expanded clones, a class.

.	TRBD1	TRBJ2-7	TRBV20-1	TGCAGTGCACCGAGACAGGGGCTCGGGCACGAGCAGTACTTC	CSAPRQGLGHEQYF
many	TRBD2	TRBJ2-7	TRBV6-1	TGTGCCAGCAGTTACGGGACGGGGGGCTCCTACGAGCAGTACTTC	CASSYGTGGSYEQYF
.	.	TRBJ1-2	TRBV2	TGTGCCAGCAGTGAATCTGGGACTGGCTACACCTTC	CASSESGTGYTF
few	TRBD2	TRBJ2-1	TRBV20-1	TGCAGTGCTAGATCCCCGAGGCTAGCGGACCACTACAATGAGCAGTTCTTC	CSARSPRLADHYNEQFF
.	TRBD2	TRBJ2-1	TRBV6-1	TGTGCCAGCAGAGGACTAGCGGCCTACTACAATGAGCAGTTCTTC	CASRGLAAYYNEQFF
.	TRBD2	TRBJ2-1	TRBV28	TGTGCCAGCAGTTCACTAGCGGGGGACAATGAGCAGTTATTC	CASSSLAGDNEQLF
few	.	TRBJ2-3	TRBV9	TGTGCCAGCAGCGTAGCTACCGCAGATACGCAGTATTTT	CASSVATADTQYF
few	.	TRBJ2-4	TRBV7-9	TGTGCCAGCAGCTTAGCAGACATTCAGTACTTC	CASSLADIQYF
.	.	TRBJ2-5	TRBV7-2	TGTGCCAGCAGCTTTTACGGTCATACCCAGTACTTC	CASSFYGHTQYF
.	TRBD2	TRBJ2-1	TRBV4-1	TGCGCCAGCAGCGCGGGACTAGCGGAGTACAATGAGCAGTTCTTC	CASSAGLAEYNEQFF
few	TRBD2	TRBJ2-2	TRBV3-1	TGTGCCAGCAGCCAAGAGGTTTCTAGCGGGAGGATGAACACCGGGGAGCTGTTTTTT	CASSQEVSSGRMNTGELFF
many	.	TRBJ1-5	TRBV28	TGTGCCAGCAGTGTCCGACAGAATCAGCCCCAGCATTTT	CASSVRQNQPQHF
few	TRBD1	TRBJ1-2	TRBV28	TGTGCCAGCAGTATCCCCGACAGGGATCACTATGGCTACACCTTC	CASSIPDRDHYGYTF
few	TRBD2	TRBJ2-1	TRBV6-1	TGTGCCAGCAGTTTTCTAGCGGGAGGGAGCAATGAGCAGTTCTTC	CASSFLAGGSNEQFF
few	.	TRBJ1-1	TRBV7-2	TGTGCCAGCAGCTTACAGGGATCGGACACTGAAGCTTTCTTT	CASSLQGSDTEAFF